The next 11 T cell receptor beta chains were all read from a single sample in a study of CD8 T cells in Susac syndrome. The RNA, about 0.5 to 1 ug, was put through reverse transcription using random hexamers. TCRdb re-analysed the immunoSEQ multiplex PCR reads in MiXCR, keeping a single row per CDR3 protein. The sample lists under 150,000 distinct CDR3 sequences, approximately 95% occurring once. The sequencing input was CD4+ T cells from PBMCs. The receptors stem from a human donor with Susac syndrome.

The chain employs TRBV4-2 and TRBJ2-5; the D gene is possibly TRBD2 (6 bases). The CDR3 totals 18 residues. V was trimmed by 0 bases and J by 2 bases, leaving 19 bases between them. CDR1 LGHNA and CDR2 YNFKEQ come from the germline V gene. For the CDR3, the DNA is TGTGCCAGCAGCCAAGATCCCCCTAGGGGCGGGATGCAAGAGACCCAGTACTTC. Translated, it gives CASSQDPPRGGMQETQYF.

The CDR3 DNA follows: TGTGCCAGCAGCTTACAAACGAGGGAGGAGACCCAGTACTTC. Translated: CASSLQTREETQYF. The rearrangement links TRBV7-2 to TRBJ2-5; D perhaps matches TRBD2 (5 bases). This CDR3 comprises 14 residues. Germline CDR1 SGHTA, CDR2 FQGNSA. Between the trimmed V and J ends, which lost 2 bases and 5 bases, there was a span of 12 bases.

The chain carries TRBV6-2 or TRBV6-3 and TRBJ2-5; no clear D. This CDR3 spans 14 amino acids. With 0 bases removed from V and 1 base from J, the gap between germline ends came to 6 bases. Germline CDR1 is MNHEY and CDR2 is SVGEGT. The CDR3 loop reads CASSYSYGQETQYF. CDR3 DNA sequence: TGTGCCAGCAGTTACTCGTATGGCCAAGAGACCCAGTACTTC.

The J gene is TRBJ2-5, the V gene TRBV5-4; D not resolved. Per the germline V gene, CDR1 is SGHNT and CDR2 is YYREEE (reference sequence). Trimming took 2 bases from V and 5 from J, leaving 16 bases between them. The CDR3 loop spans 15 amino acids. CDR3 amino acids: CASSFTARLRETQYF. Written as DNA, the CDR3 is TGTGCCAGCAGCTTCACTGCTCGTCTCAGGGAGACCCAGTACTTC.

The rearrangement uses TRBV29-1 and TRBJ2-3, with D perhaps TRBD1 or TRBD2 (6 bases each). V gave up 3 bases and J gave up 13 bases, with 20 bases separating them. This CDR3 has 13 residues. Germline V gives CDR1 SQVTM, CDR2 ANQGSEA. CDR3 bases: TGCAGCGTTGACAAAGGTCGTGGGGGGCGCAAGTATTTT. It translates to CSVDKGRGGRKYF.

This CDR3 reads CSLRTIGGEQFF. CDR3 sequence (DNA): TGCAGTTTGAGGACCATAGGAGGTGAGCAGTTCTTC. The chain employs TRBV20-1 and TRBJ2-1; the D gene is possibly TRBD2 (5 bases). Germline-derived CDR1 and CDR2 are DFQATT and SNEGSKA (reference sequence). Trimming cost V 8 bases and J 9 bases, with 17 bases left between them. CDR3 size: 12 residues.

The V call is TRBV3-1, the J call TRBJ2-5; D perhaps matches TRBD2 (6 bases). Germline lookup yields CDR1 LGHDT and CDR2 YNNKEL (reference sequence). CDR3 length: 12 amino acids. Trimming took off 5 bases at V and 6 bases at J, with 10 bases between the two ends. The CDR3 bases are TGTGCCAGCAGCTACGGGGGAAAGACCCAGTACTTC. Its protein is CASSYGGKTQYF.

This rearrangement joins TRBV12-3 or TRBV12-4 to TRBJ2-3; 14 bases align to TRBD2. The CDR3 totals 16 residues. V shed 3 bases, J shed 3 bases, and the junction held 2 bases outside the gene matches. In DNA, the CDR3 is TGTGCCAGCAGTTTCGGGACTAGCGGGAGTACAGATACGCAGTATTTT. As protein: CASSFGTSGSTDTQYF.

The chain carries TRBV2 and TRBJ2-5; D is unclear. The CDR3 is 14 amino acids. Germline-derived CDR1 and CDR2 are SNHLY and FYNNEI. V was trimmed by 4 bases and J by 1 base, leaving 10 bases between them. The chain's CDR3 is CASSGEIAQETQYF. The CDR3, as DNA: TGTGCCAGCAGTGGAGAGATAGCCCAAGAGACCCAGTACTTC.

The CDR3, as DNA: TGTGCCAGCAGTTACGAGGCCCCTTTGCGGGAGCGAAATGAGCAGTTCTTC. It codes for CASSYEAPLRERNEQFF. The rearrangement joins TRBV6-5 to TRBJ2-1; TRBD2 matches at 7 bases. Germline assignment: CDR1 MNHEY and CDR2 SVGAGI. This CDR3 has 17 amino acids. V trimming: 2 bases; J trimming: 7 bases; junction bases outside the gene matches: 14.

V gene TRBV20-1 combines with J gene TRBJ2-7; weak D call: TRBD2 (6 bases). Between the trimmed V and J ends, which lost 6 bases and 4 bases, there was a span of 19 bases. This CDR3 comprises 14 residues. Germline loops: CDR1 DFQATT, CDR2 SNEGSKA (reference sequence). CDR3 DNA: TGCAGTGCCCTGCGGAGTGTTGGGACTTACGAGCAGTACTTC. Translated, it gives CSALRSVGTYEQYF.